The text below deals with one T cell receptor beta chain. This sample stems from a study of human CD8 memory T cell subsets. Duplicate approximately 150,000-cell vials of sorted CD8+ T cells per subset supplied the RNA. Germline-derived CDR1 and CDR2 are SGDLS and YYNGEE. The CDR3 has 18 residues. TCR beta libraries were made by UMI-labeled 5' RACE. Each CDR3 protein gets one entry in TCRdb, which reprocessed the 5' RACE reads and gives no DNA. The table lists 9,500 to 12,000 distinct CDR3 sequences. Sequencing used CD8+ T cells from PBMCs. V is TRBV9 and J is TRBJ2-6; TCRdb's D call of TRBD1 is untestable without DNA. This receptor was taken from a human donor in good health. CDR3 in amino acids: CASSGAGGDTSGANVLTF.